These 16 T cell receptor beta chains share one sample of origin, sequenced in a study of tissue T cells after allogeneic stem cell transplantation. The assay was immunoSEQ multiplex PCR, and TCRdb's table has in-frame clones only and misses some. Of around 7,900 clones detected, around 37% appear once; the ten largest clones hold roughly 3.5%. Regarding time point: mouse harvest day 14 after allogeneic transplant. Each mouse received 10^7 T-cell-depleted marrow cells plus 10^6 splenic CD5+ T cells by tail vein. Sequences were obtained from skin. Receptors were obtained from a female BALB/c mouse given C57BL/6 T cells with graft-versus-host disease after an allogeneic hematopoietic cell transplant.

To note about this clone: Germline and genes: mouse. Sequencing ends 1 residue short of the CDR3 end; the germline J gene provides the rest. V usage is TRBV16 and J usage is TRBJ1-1; possibly TRBD1 for D (5 bases). CDR3 length: 14 amino acids. The germline gives CDR1 SGHSA, CDR2 FRNQAP. V lost 1 base, J lost 4 bases, and 10 bases lay in between. CDR3 sequence reads: CASSLVMGGTEVFF. The CDR3 bases that were read are TGTGCAAGCAGCTTAGTGATGGGGGGCACAGAAGTCTTC.

As concerns this clone: The germline and genes are mouse ones. Read data end 1 residue before the CDR3 end; the end is taken from the germline J gene. The rearrangement uses TRBV26 and TRBJ1-4, with a tentative D call TRBD1 (5 bases). The CDR3 is 14 residues long. CDR1 and CDR2 (germline): KGHPV, FQNQEV (reference sequence). Trimming cost V 3 bases and J 2 bases, with 7 bases left between them. The CDR3 sequence: CASSLQGSNERLFF. The sequenced part of the CDR3 DNA is TGTGCCAGCAGTCTTCAGGGCTCCAACGAAAGATTATTT.

As regards this clone: The gene names given are mouse names. The CDR3 goes on 1 residue after the read ends, and that part is filled in from the germline J gene. This sequence joins TRBV26 and TRBJ1-1; D remains ambiguous. Trimming cost V 0 bases and J 1 base, with 3 bases left between them. Germline CDR1 and CDR2: KGHPV and FQNQEV (reference sequence). The CDR3 is 13 amino acids. The CDR3 protein is CASSLSRNTEVFF. CDR3 DNA (partial): TGTGCCAGCAGTCTGTCCAGGAACACAGAAGTCTTC.

Only a few counts were recorded for this clone. Gene names denote mouse genes. The read ends 1 residue early relative to the CDR3; the germline J gene fills the gap. V usage is TRBV23 and J usage is TRBJ2-2; TRBD1 reflects the table's D call only, with no check against the DNA. Per the germline V gene, CDR1 is KGHTA and CDR2 is FQNQQP. The CDR3 has 15 residues. The DNA read from the CDR3 is TGCTCCAGCACCCCGACAGGGGGAGGGACCGGGCAGCTCTAC. Translating gives CSSTPTGGGTGQLY. In full, the CDR3 is CSSTPTGGGTGQLYF. The whole variable domain, remainder taken from reference TRBV23 and TRBJ2-2, is DAAVTQKPRYLIKMKGQEAEMKCIPEKGHTAVFWYQQKQSKELKFLIYFQNQQPLDQIDMVKERFSAVCPSSSLCSLGIRTCEAEDSALYLCSSTPTGGGTGQLYFGEGSKLTVL.

This clone was found a few times. Gene names follow the mouse nomenclature. The CDR3 end falls 1 residue outside the read, so it is completed with the germline J gene. The chain recombines TRBV26 with TRBJ2-5; TRBD1 matches 7 bases. This CDR3 is built from 13 residues. The ends lost 4 bases at V and 5 bases at J; junction bases unmatched: 3. Germline V CDR1 and CDR2: KGHPV, FQNQEV (reference sequence). The CDR3 here is CASSPTGRDTQYF. CDR3 bases read: TGTGCCAGCAGTCCGACAGGGCGAGACACCCAGTAC.

This clone was detected a few times. The genes and germline here are from mouse. The read gets to within 1 residue of the CDR3 end, and the germline J gene fills in the rest. The J gene is TRBJ2-7, the V gene TRBV3; D is unclear. The V end was cut by 2 bases, the J end by 7 bases, with 6 bases between. The V gene's germline CDR1 is SNHLY and CDR2 FYNGKV (reference sequence). This CDR3 is 11 amino acids long. CDR3 sequence: CASSLRTEQYF. The CDR3 DNA, read in part, is TGTGCCAGCAGCTTAAGAACAGAACAGTAC.

By proportion, this clone is medium-sized. Genes and germline are mouse. The CDR3 end falls 1 residue outside the read, so it is completed with the germline J gene. At the DNA level, this CDR3 is encoded by other sequences in the same sample as well. J is TRBJ1-1 and V is TRBV2, with D perhaps matching TRBD1 (5 bases). Germline V gene data show CDR1 as LGHNA and CDR2 as YSYQKL. The CDR3 consists of 15 residues. Trimming removed 0 bases from V and 0 bases from J, with 8 bases in between. The covered CDR3 bases are TGTGCCAGCAGCCAAGAAGACAGAGCAAACACAGAAGTCTTC. Translation: CASSQEDRANTEVF. In full, the CDR3 reads CASSQEDRANTEVFF.

As regards this clone: Gene names are the mouse ones. The read finishes 1 residue shy of the CDR3 end, and the germline J gene is used to complete it. This chain uses TRBV16 with TRBJ2-4; perhaps TRBD2 as D (6 bases). V gave up 0 bases and J gave up 0 bases, with 7 bases separating them. The CDR3 spans 15 residues. Looked up from germline, CDR1 is SGHSA and CDR2 is FRNQAP. The CDR3 bases that were read are TGTGCAAGCAGCTTAGAGGGGGGTAGTCAAAACACCTTGTAC. The encoded protein is CASSLEGGSQNTLY. The full CDR3 reads CASSLEGGSQNTLYF.

In regard to this clone: Gene names follow the mouse nomenclature. The CDR3 end falls 1 residue outside the read, so it is completed with the germline J gene. V and J are TRBV12-1 and TRBJ2-1; maybe TRBD1 (6 bases). This CDR3 contains 14 residues. Trimming cost V 1 base and J 3 bases, with 9 bases left between them. CDR1 is SGHSN and CDR2 is HYEKVE in the germline V gene. The CDR3 bases that were read are TGTGCCAGCTCTCTGGGACAACTCTATGCTGAGCAGTTC. This encodes CASSLGQLYAEQF. The entire CDR3 is CASSLGQLYAEQFF.

In regard to this clone: The germline and genes are mouse ones. The observed sequence ends 1 residue before the CDR3 terminus, with the missing tail filled in from the germline J gene. This chain connects TRBV26 to TRBJ1-2, with a tentative D call TRBD1 (5 bases). V lost 2 bases, J lost 2 bases, and 6 bases lay in between. Per germline, CDR1 KGHPV and CDR2 FQNQEV (reference sequence). This CDR3 is 13 amino acids long. CDR3 loop: CASSLGHNSDYTF. Partial CDR3 DNA: TGTGCCAGCAGTCTGGGACATAACTCCGACTACACC. The whole variable domain, remainder taken from reference TRBV26 and TRBJ1-2, is NSKVIQTPRYLVKGQGQKAKMRCIPEKGHPVVFWYQQNKNNEFKFLINFQNQEVLQQIDMTEKRFSAECPSNSPCSLEIQSSEAGDSALYLCASSLGHNSDYTFGSGTRLLVI.

As to this clone: Here the gene names and germline are mouse. With the read ending 1 residue before the CDR3 end, the germline J gene is used to fill in that end. The V gene is TRBV3, the J gene TRBJ2-1; 7 bases line up with TRBD1. With V trimmed by 5 bases and J by 4 bases, 2 bases remained unmatched. In germline, CDR1 is SNHLY, CDR2 FYNGKV (reference sequence). There are 13 residues in the CDR3. The part of the CDR3 DNA that was read is TGTGCCAGCAGCCGGGGACAGTATGCTGAGCAGTTC. It translates to CASSRGQYAEQF. The whole CDR3 region reads CASSRGQYAEQFF.

This clone was counted between two and nine times. Gene names are mouse gene names. Sequencing ends 1 residue short of the CDR3 end; the germline J gene provides the rest. Other DNA sequences in the sample encode the same CDR3. V gene TRBV26 combines with J gene TRBJ1-1; D is possibly TRBD1 (5 bases). Trimming removed 4 bases from V and 0 bases from J, with 6 bases in between. Per the germline V gene, CDR1 is KGHPV and CDR2 is FQNQEV (reference sequence). The CDR3 runs 13 residues. Incomplete CDR3 DNA: TGTGCCAGCAGTCCACAGGCAAACACAGAAGTCTTC. This encodes CASSPQANTEVF. The whole CDR3 region reads CASSPQANTEVFF.

As to this clone: Mouse gene names and germline throughout. Read data end 1 residue before the CDR3 end; the end is taken from the germline J gene. This sequence joins TRBV23 and TRBJ1-4. From germline, CDR1 is KGHTA and CDR2 FQNQQP. CDR3 length equals 12 residues. CDR3 bases read: TGCTCCAGCAGTCGGGCCAACGAAAGATTATTT. Translating it yields CSSSRANERLF. The whole CDR3 sequence reads CSSSRANERLFF.

As for this clone: Genes and germline come from the mouse. The CDR3 end falls 1 residue outside the read, so it is completed with the germline J gene. The rearrangement uses TRBV3 and TRBJ1-4; 7 nucleotides line up with TRBD1. J lost 7 bases, V lost 2 bases, and 7 bases had no gene match. The length of the CDR3 is 15 residues. Germline CDR1 SNHLY, CDR2 FYNGKV (reference sequence). The CDR3 bases that were read are TGTGCCAGCAGCTTAACCCAGGGGGGGGGCGAAAGATTATTT. Translating gives CASSLTQGGGERLF. The full CDR3 sequence reads CASSLTQGGGERLFF.

This clone appeared a few times. Genes and germline are mouse. The read is 1 residue too short to cover the CDR3 end, so that end is filled in from the germline J gene. The chain couples TRBV26 to TRBJ2-7; D remains unclear. The germline V and J ends were trimmed by 2 bases and 5 bases, with 7 bases remaining between them. This CDR3 contains 12 residues. Germline V gene lookup returns CDR1 KGHPV and CDR2 FQNQEV (reference sequence). The chain's CDR3 is CASSLGNDEQYF. Partial CDR3 DNA: TGTGCCAGCAGTCTGGGGAATGATGAACAGTAC. Full variable domain (missing parts from reference TRBV26 and TRBJ2-7): NSKVIQTPRYLVKGQGQKAKMRCIPEKGHPVVFWYQQNKNNEFKFLINFQNQEVLQQIDMTEKRFSAECPSNSPCSLEIQSSEAGDSALYLCASSLGNDEQYFGPGTRLTVL.

A word on this clone: The gene symbols are mouse symbols. The missing CDR3 end, 1 residue past where the read stops, is filled in from the germline J gene. The chain couples TRBV3 to TRBJ1-3; 9 bases line up with TRBD1. V shed 1 base and J 0 bases; nucleotides not matched to a gene: 1. This CDR3 has 16 amino acids. Germline V gene lookup returns CDR1 SNHLY and CDR2 FYNGKV (reference sequence). CDR3 residues: CASSLEGQGSGNTLYF. The sequenced CDR3 bases are TGTGCCAGCAGCTTAGAGGGACAGGGTTCTGGAAATACGCTCTAT.